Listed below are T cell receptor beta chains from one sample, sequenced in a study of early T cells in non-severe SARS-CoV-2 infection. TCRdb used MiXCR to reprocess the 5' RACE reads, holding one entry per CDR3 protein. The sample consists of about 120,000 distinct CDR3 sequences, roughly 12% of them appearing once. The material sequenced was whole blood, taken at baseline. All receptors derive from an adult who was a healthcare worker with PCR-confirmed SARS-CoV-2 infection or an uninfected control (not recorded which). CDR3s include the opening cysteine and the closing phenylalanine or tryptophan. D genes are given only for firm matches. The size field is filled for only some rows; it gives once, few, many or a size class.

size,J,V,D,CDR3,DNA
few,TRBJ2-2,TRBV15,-,CATPLRGNTGELFF,TGTGCCACCCCCCTAAGGGGCAACACCGGGGAGCTGTTTTTT
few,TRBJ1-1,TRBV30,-,CAWLRQLNTEAFF,TGTGCCTGGTTACGACAGCTGAACACTGAAGCTTTCTTT
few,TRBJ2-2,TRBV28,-,CASLSNTGELFF,TGTGCCAGCCTATCGAACACCGGGGAGCTGTTTTTT
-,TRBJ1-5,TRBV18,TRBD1,CASSPPVARGNSNQPQHF,TGTGCCAGCTCACCACCGGTGGCCAGGGGGAATAGCAATCAGCCCCAGCATTTT
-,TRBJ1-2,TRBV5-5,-,CASRQTVNYGYTF,TGTGCCAGCAGGCAGACAGTGAACTATGGCTACACCTTC
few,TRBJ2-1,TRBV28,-,CASSRAGEFNEQFF,TGTGCCAGCAGTCGGGCAGGGGAATTCAATGAGCAGTTCTTC
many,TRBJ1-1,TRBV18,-,CASSPSSGNTEAFF,TGTGCCAGCTCACCCTCGTCAGGGAACACTGAAGCTTTCTTT
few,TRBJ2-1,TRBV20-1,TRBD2,CSARDHEAGALYNEQFF,TGCAGTGCTAGAGATCATGAAGCGGGGGCCTTATACAATGAGCAGTTCTTC
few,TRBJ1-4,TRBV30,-,CAWSVLGGLKEKLFF,TGTGCCTGGAGTGTTTTAGGGGGTTTAAAAGAAAAACTGTTTTTT
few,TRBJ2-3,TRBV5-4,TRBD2,CASSPRGRRTDTQYF,TGTGCCAGCAGTCCGCGGGGGAGACGCACAGATACGCAGTATTTT
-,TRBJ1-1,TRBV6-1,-,CASSPTHGTEAFF,TGTGCCAGCAGCCCTACTCACGGAACTGAAGCTTTCTTT
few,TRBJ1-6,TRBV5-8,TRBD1,CASSLGDRGLGSPLHF,TGTGCCAGCAGCTTGGGGGACAGGGGACTTGGTTCACCCCTCCACTTT
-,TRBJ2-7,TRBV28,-,CASSLWTGASYEQYF,TGTGCCAGCAGTCTCTGGACCGGCGCCTCCTACGAGCAGTACTTC
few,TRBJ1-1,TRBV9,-,CASSVVPDTEAFF,TGTGCCAGCAGCGTAGTGCCCGACACTGAAGCTTTCTTT
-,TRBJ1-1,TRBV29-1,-,CSGGRWNTEAFF,TGCAGCGGAGGACGGTGGAACACTGAAGCTTTCTTT
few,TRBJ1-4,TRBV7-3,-,CAGSSSQGFNEKLFF,TGTGCCGGGTCCTCCTCACAGGGCTTTAATGAAAAACTGTTTTTT
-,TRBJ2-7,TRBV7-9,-,CASSPPDSLSYEQYF,TGTGCCAGCAGCCCTCCGGACAGCTTATCCTACGAGCAGTACTTC
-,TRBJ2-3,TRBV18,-,CASSPPSAGTDTQYF,TGTGCCAGCTCACCACCGTCGGCAGGCACAGATACGCAGTATTTT
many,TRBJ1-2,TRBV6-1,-,CASSEGPTGGNGYTF,TGTGCCAGCAGTGAAGGGCCTACTGGGGGTAATGGCTACACCTTC
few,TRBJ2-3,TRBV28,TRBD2,CASSRTSPKYF,TGTGCCAGCAGTCGGACTAGCCCGAAGTATTTT
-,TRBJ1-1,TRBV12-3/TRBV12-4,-,CASSFQGWGTEAFF,TGTGCCAGCAGTTTCCAGGGATGGGGCACTGAAGCTTTCTTT
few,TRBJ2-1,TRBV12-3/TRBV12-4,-,CASSLTGLNEQFF,TGTGCCAGCAGCTTGACAGGTTTGAATGAGCAGTTCTTC
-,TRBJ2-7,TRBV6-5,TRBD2,CASSRSGNPYEQYF,TGTGCCAGCAGTCGTAGCGGGAACCCCTACGAGCAGTACTTC
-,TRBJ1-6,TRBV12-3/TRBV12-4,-,CASSPGRGEDNSPLHF,TGTGCCAGCAGCCCAGGGAGGGGAGAGGATAATTCACCCCTCCACTTT
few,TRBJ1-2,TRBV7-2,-,CASSLALDYGYTF,TGTGCCAGCAGCTTAGCGCTAGATTATGGCTACACCTTC
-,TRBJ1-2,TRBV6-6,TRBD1,CASSQGQGAPGYTF,TGTGCCAGCAGTCAAGGACAGGGGGCGCCTGGCTACACCTTC
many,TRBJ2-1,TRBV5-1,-,CASSFLPGDSYNEQFF,TGCGCCAGCAGCTTCTTGCCGGGAGACTCCTACAATGAGCAGTTCTTC
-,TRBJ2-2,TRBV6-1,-,CASSAWRTNTGELFF,TGTGCCAGCAGTGCGTGGAGGACGAACACCGGGGAGCTGTTTTTT
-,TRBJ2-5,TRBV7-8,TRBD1,CASSPGTGEETQYF,TGTGCCAGCAGCCCCGGGACAGGGGAAGAGACCCAGTACTTC
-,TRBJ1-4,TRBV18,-,CASSRRDEKLFF,TGTGCCAGCTCGAGGAGGGATGAAAAACTGTTTTTT
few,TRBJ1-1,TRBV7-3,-,CASRYNSNTEAFF,TGTGCCAGCAGGTATAACTCGAACACTGAAGCTTTCTTT
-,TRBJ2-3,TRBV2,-,CASSEAWDTDTQYF,TGTGCCAGCAGTGAAGCGTGGGACACAGATACGCAGTATTTT
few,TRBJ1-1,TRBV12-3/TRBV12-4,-,CASRKGGMGTEAFF,TGTGCCAGCAGAAAGGGGGGGATGGGGACTGAAGCTTTCTTT
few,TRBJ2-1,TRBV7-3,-,CASSLYGYNEQFF,TGTGCCAGCAGCTTATACGGATACAATGAGCAGTTCTTC
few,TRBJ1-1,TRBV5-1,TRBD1,CASSSRTGVRMNTEAFF,TGCGCCAGCAGCTCACGGACAGGGGTCCGTATGAACACTGAAGCTTTCTTT
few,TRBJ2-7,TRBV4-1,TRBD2,CASSQALREGREQYF,TGCGCCAGCAGCCAAGCACTGCGGGAGGGCCGCGAGCAGTACTTC
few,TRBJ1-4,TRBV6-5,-,CASSYSITTNEKLFF,TGTGCCAGCAGTTACTCGATCACAACTAATGAAAAACTGTTTTTT